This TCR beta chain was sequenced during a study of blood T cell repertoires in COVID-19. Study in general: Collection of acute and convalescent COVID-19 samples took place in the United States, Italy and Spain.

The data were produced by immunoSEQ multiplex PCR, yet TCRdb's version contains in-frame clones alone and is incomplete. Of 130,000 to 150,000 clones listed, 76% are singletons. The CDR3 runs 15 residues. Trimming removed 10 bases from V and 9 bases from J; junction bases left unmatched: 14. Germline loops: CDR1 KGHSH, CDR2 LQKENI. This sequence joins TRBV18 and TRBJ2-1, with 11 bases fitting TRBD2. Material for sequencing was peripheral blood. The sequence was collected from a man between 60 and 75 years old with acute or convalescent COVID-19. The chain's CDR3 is CATVPQLAGDLEQFF. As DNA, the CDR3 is TGTGCCACCGTCCCCCAACTAGCGGGAGACCTTGAGCAGTTCTTC.